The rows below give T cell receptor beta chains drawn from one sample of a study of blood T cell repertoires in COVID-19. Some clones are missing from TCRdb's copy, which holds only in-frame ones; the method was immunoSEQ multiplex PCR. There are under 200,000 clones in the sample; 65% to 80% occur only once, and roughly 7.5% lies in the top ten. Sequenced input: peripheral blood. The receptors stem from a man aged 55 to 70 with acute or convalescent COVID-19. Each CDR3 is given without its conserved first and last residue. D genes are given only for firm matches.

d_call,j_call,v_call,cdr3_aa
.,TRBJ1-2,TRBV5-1,ASSRGQNYGYT
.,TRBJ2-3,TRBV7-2,ASSYDSSTDTQY
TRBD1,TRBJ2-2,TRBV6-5,ASSPGGAGELF
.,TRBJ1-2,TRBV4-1,ASSQGPVPANYGYT
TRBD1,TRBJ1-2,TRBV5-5,ASSRRDSTHLNYGYT
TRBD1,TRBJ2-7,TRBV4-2,ASSQDKDRSAYEQY
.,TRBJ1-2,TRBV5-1,ASSSEASYGYT
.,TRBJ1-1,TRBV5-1,ASSPLDSLNTEAF
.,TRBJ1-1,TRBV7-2,ASSLYSRGGFEAF
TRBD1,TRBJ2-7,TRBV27,ASSLVGTANEQY
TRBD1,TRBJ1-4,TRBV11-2,ASSSDRAGEKLF
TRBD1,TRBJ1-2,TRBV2,ASSDPLGQSKGYT
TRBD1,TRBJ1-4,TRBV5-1,ASSLQQGIEKLF
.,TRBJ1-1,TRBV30,AWSANSPEAF
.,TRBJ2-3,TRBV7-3,ASSLTGDTDTQY
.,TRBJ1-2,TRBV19,ASSPSPRTGSYGYT
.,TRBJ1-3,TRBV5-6,ASTPASDYNTIY
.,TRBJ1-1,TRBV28,ASSQGLNTEAF
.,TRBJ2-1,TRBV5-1,ASSFAGMDEQF
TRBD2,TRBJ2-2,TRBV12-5,ASGLVIGGGTGELF
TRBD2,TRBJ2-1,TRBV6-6,ASSYQRGGNNEQF
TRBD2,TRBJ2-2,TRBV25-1,ASQGPGGNTGELF
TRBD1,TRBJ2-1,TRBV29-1,SVGQDSSYNEQF
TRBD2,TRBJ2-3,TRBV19,ASSKAGGRGDTQY
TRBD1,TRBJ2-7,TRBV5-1,ASSSDRGHEQY
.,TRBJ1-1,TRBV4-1,ASSQDNSNTEAF
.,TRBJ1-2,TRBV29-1,STPDSFGGYT
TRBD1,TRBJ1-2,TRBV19,ASSSTGGNYGYT
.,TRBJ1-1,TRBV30,VGRNTEAF
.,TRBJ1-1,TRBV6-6,ASYLDTGSGTEAF
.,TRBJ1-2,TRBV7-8,ASSLDSREYGYT